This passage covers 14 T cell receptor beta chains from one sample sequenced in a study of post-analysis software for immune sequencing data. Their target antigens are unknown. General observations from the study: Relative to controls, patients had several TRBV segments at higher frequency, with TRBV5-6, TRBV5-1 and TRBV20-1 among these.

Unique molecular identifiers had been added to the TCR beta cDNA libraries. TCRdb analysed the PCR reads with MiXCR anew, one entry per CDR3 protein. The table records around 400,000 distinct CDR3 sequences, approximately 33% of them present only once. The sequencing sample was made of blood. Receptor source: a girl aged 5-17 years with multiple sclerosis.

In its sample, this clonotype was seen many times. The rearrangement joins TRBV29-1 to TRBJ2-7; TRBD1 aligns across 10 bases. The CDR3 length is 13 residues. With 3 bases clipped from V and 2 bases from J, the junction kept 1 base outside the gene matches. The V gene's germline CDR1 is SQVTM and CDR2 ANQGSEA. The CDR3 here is CSVEGTGAYEQYF. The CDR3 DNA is TGCAGCGTTGAGGGGACAGGGGCCTACGAGCAGTACTTC.

DNA for the CDR3: TGTGCCAGCAGCTTATTTGGGAGACAGGGACCGACGCCAGCCAAAAACATTCAGTACTTC. This codes for CASSLFGRQGPTPAKNIQYF. The V call is TRBV7-9, the J call TRBJ2-4, with 7 bases that match TRBD1. CDR1 is SEHNR, CDR2 FQNEAQ, per germline (reference sequence). J was trimmed by 0 bases and V by 2 bases; bases with no gene match: 16. This CDR3 is 20 amino acids long.

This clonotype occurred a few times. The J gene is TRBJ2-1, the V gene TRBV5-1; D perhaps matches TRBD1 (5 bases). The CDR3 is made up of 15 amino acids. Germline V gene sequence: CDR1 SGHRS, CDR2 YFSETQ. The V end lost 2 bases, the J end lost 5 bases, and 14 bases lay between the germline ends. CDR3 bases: TGCGCCAGCAGCTTTATAGGGGTAGAAGACAATGAGCAGTTCTTC. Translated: CASSFIGVEDNEQFF.

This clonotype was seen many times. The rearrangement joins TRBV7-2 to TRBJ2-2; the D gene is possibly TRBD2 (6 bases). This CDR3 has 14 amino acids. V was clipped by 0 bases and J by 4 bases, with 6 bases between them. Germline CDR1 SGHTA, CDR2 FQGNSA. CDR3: CASSLAGGTGELFF. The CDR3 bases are TGTGCCAGCAGCTTAGCGGGGGGCACCGGGGAGCTGTTTTTT.

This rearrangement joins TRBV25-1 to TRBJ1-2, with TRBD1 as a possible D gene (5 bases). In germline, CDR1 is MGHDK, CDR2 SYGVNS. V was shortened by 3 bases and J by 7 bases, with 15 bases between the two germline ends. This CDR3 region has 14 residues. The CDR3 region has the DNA TGTGCCAGCAGTGACTCTGGGACGGGCTGTGGCTACACCTTC. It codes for CASSDSGTGCGYTF.

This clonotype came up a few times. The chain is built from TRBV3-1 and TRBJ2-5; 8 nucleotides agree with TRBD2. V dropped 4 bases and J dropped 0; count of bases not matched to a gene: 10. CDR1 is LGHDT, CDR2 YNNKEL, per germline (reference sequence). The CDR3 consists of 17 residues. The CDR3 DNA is TGTGCCAGCAGCCCCAAGGGCGCACTAGCGGACCAAGAGACCCAGTACTTC. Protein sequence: CASSPKGALADQETQYF.

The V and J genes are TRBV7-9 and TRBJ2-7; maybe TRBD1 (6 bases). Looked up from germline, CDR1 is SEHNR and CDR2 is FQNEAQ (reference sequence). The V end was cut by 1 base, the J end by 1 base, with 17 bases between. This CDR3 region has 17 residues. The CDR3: CASSLDNQGKRSYEQYF. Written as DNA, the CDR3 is TGTGCCAGCAGCTTAGACAATCAGGGGAAGAGATCCTACGAGCAGTACTTC.

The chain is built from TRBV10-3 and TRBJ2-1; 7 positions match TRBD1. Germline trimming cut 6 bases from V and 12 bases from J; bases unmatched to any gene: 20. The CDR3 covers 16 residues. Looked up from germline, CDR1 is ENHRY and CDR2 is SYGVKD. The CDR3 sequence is CAIRDPGTDSTMRQFF. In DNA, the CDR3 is TGTGCCATCAGAGACCCCGGGACAGATAGTACAATGAGGCAGTTCTTC.

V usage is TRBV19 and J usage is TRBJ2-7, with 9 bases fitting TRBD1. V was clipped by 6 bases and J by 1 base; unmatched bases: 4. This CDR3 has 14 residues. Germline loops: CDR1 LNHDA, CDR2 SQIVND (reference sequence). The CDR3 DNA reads TGTGCCAGTAGCACCGGGACAGGGTCCTACGAGCAGTACTTC. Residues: CASSTGTGSYEQYF.

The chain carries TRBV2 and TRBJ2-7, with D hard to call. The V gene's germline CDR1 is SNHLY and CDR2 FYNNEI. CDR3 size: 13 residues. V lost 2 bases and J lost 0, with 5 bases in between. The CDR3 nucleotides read TGTGCCAGCAGTGAACGATTCTCCTACGAGCAGTACTTC. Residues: CASSERFSYEQYF.

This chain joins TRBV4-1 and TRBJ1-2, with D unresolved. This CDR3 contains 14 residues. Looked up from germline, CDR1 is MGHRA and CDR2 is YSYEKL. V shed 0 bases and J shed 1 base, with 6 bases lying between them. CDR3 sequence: CASSQERDNYGYTF. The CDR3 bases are TGCGCCAGCAGCCAAGAACGGGATAACTATGGCTACACCTTC.

Written as DNA, the CDR3 is TGTGCCAGCAGCTTATGGGAAGATCAGCCCCAGCATTTT. Residues: CASSLWEDQPQHF. The chain joins TRBV7-8 to TRBJ1-5, with D uncertain. CDR3 length equals 13 residues. The germline V gene encodes CDR1 SGHVS and CDR2 FQNEAQ. V lost 2 bases, J lost 5 bases, and 7 bases lay in between.

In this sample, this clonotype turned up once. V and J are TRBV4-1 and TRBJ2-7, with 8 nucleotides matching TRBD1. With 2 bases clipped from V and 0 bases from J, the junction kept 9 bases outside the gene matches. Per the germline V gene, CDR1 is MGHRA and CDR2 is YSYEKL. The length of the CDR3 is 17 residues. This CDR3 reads CASSQRAGTGSSYEQYF. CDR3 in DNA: TGCGCCAGCAGCCAACGGGCCGGGACAGGAAGCTCCTACGAGCAGTACTTC.

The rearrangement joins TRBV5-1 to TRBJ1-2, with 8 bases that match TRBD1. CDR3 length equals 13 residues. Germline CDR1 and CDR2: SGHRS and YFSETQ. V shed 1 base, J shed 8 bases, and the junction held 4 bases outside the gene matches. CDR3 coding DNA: TGCGCCAGCAGCTTGCTGCCAGGGGGCGGCTACACCTTC. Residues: CASSLLPGGGYTF.